These 25 T cell receptor beta chains share one sample of origin, sequenced in a study of cytomegalovirus exposure and HLA in healthy donors. In the PCR, 60 Vbeta and 13 Jbeta primers were used. The method was immunoSEQ multiplex PCR; TCRdb's version includes in-frame clones alone and lacks a portion of them. The table shows roughly 150,000 clones, with 76% occurring only once. Sequencing input: PBMCs. These receptors were collected from a man between 35 and 55 years old in good health and CMV-seronegative.

The rearrangement links TRBV9 to TRBJ2-3, with 11 bases fitting TRBD1. J was trimmed by 3 bases and V by 3 bases; bases with no gene match: 6. CDR3 length equals 16 residues. Germline V gives CDR1 SGDLS, CDR2 YYNGEE. DNA of the CDR3: TGTGCCAGCAGCGGGTACGGGACAGGGGGTACAGATACGCAGTATTTT. Translation: CASSGYGTGGTDTQYF.

The chain has TRBV6-5 and TRBJ2-7, with TRBD1 matching 7 bases. Looked up from germline, CDR1 is MNHEY and CDR2 is SVGAGI. The CDR3 runs 14 residues. V was pared by 1 base and J by 5 bases, with 5 bases of the junction left unmatched. CDR3 bases: TGTGCCAGCAGTTACTTCCGAGGGGGCAACGAGCAGTACTTC. Translating gives CASSYFRGGNEQYF.

V usage is TRBV5-1 and J usage is TRBJ1-3; 8 nucleotides align to TRBD1. Losses at the gene ends were 4 bases for V and 0 bases for J; bases not matched to a gene: 6. The germline CDR1 and CDR2 sequences are SGHRS and YFSETQ. The CDR3 consists of 16 residues. CDR3 in DNA: TGCGCCAGCAGCCCCGGACAGGGCTTCTCTGGAAACACCATATATTTT. Its translation: CASSPGQGFSGNTIYF.

The V call is TRBV11-3, the J call TRBJ1-1; maybe TRBD1 (6 bases). CDR3 size: 15 residues. V was shortened by 0 bases and J by 1 base, with 9 bases between the two germline ends. CDR1 and CDR2 (germline): SGHNT, YENEEA. CDR3 region: CASSLEGRGNTEAFF. In DNA form, the CDR3 reads TGTGCCAGCAGCTTAGAAGGCAGGGGGAACACTGAAGCTTTCTTT. The complete variable domain, with remaining parts taken from reference TRBV11-3 and TRBJ1-1, reads EAGVVQSPRYKIIEKKQPVAFWCNPISGHNTLYWYLQNLGQGPELLIRYENEEAVDDSQLPKDRFSAERLKGVDSTLKIQPAELGDSAVYLCASSLEGRGNTEAFFGQGTRLTVV.

The chain is built from TRBV5-6 and TRBJ2-5, with D possibly being TRBD2 (5 bases). Trimming left V 2 bases short and J 0 bases short, with 20 bases between. Germline CDR1 SGHDT, CDR2 YYEEEE. CDR3 length: 18 residues. The CDR3, as DNA: TGTGCCAGCAGCTTTAGCGTTTCGACACTCCCCAACCAAGAGACCCAGTACTTC. This translates into CASSFSVSTLPNQETQYF.

The rearrangement joins TRBV9 to TRBJ2-3; 15 nucleotides align to TRBD2. Looked up from germline, CDR1 is SGDLS and CDR2 is YYNGEE. With V trimmed by 5 bases and J by 0 bases, 7 bases remained unmatched. This CDR3 spans 18 amino acids. CDR3 loop: CASSLGTSGGLSTDTQYF. CDR3 nucleotides: TGTGCCAGCAGTCTCGGGACTAGCGGGGGGCTTAGCACAGATACGCAGTATTTT. Full variable domain (outside the CDR3, taken from reference TRBV9 and TRBJ2-3): DSGVTQTPKHLITATGQRVTLRCSPRSGDLSVYWYQQSLDQGLQFLIQYYNGEERAKGNILERFSAQQFPDLHSELNLSSLELGDSALYFCASSLGTSGGLSTDTQYFGPGTRLTVL.

This clone occurred once. The chain carries TRBV20-1 and TRBJ1-2; D not certain. In germline, CDR1 is DFQATT, CDR2 SNEGSKA (reference sequence). This CDR3 comprises 10 residues. CDR3 DNA sequence: TGCAGCCTCCCGGGCGGGGGCTACACCTTC. This gives the protein CSLPGGGYTF.

The chain carries TRBV6-5 and TRBJ1-1, with D possibly matching TRBD1 (5 bases). With 2 bases removed from V and 4 bases from J, the gap between germline ends came to 11 bases. The germline CDR1 and CDR2 sequences are MNHEY and SVGAGI. This CDR3 is 14 amino acids long. CDR3 sequence reads: CASSYGGAGTEAFF. CDR3 DNA: TGTGCCAGCAGTTACGGTGGGGCTGGCACTGAAGCTTTCTTT.

V is TRBV7-8 and J is TRBJ1-1; 7 bases are shared with TRBD1. Germline loops: CDR1 SGHVS, CDR2 FQNEAQ. V trimming: 1 base; J trimming: 1 base; junction bases outside the gene matches: 9. The CDR3 spans 17 residues. The CDR3 sequence: CASSLDATGHGNTEAFF. CDR3 coding DNA: TGTGCCAGCAGCTTAGACGCGACAGGGCATGGGAACACTGAAGCTTTCTTT.

The chain combines TRBV4-3 with TRBJ1-5; D unresolved. Germline-derived CDR1 and CDR2 are LGHNA and YSLEER. Trimming pared 0 bases from V and 4 bases from J, leaving 10 bases between. The CDR3 covers 15 residues. This CDR3 is CASSQEGLPNQPQHF. CDR3 sequence (DNA): TGCGCCAGCAGCCAAGAGGGCCTCCCAAATCAGCCCCAGCATTTT.

The chain is built from TRBV11-3 and TRBJ1-1; tentative D call: TRBD1 (5 bases). V lost 5 bases and J 5 bases, leaving 12 bases between the germline ends. Germline-derived CDR1 and CDR2 are SGHNT and YENEEA. The CDR3 contains 13 residues. The CDR3 nucleotides are TGTGCCAGCAGCCAAGATCGGGGGACTGAAGCTTTCTTT. It specifies CASSQDRGTEAFF.

The sample holds one count of this clone. This rearrangement joins TRBV21-1 to TRBJ2-7; the table's D gene call, TRBD2, was not cross checked with the DNA. TRBV21-1 is termed a pseudogene. The CDR3 runs to 13 residues. The CDR3 DNA is TGTGCCAGCAAGAGCGGGGGTTCTTACGAGCAGTACTTT. Amino acid sequence: CASKSGGSYEQYF.

V and J are TRBV19 and TRBJ2-7, with 7 bases lining up with TRBD1. Per germline, CDR1 LNHDA and CDR2 SQIVND (reference sequence). The CDR3 length is 15 residues. Trimming at V came to 6 bases and at J to 5 bases, leaving 13 bases not matched to a gene. CDR3 nucleotides: TGTGCCAGTAGCGTCCTCCCAGTCGACAGGGACGAGCAGTACTTC. Encoded protein: CASSVLPVDRDEQYF. Full variable domain (outside the CDR3, taken from reference TRBV19 and TRBJ2-7): DGGITQSPKYLFRKEGQNVTLSCEQNLNHDAMYWYRQDPGQGLRLIYYSQIVNDFQKGDIAEGYSVSREKKESFPLTVTSAQKNPTAFYLCASSVLPVDRDEQYFGPGTRLTVT.

The chain recombines TRBV29-1 with TRBJ2-1, with D possibly TRBD2 on 6 matching bases. From germline, CDR1 is SQVTM and CDR2 ANQGSEA. Between the trimmed V and J ends, which lost 4 bases and 3 bases, there was a span of 7 bases. The CDR3 is made up of 12 amino acids. CDR3 nucleotides: TGCAGCGTTGCGGGGGACTACAATGAGCAGTTCTTC. This encodes CSVAGDYNEQFF.

The chain couples TRBV7-9 to TRBJ2-5; 9 bases agree with TRBD1. Germline assignment: CDR1 SEHNR and CDR2 FQNEAQ (reference sequence). This CDR3 has 16 residues. V gave up 4 bases and J gave up 2 bases; unmatched junction bases: 8. CDR3 residues: CASSSSGQGIQETQYF. DNA for the CDR3: TGTGCCAGCAGCTCCTCGGGACAGGGCATTCAAGAGACCCAGTACTTC.

The chain combines TRBV7-3 with TRBJ2-1; D is unclear. Trimming took off 5 bases at V and 7 bases at J, with 12 bases between the two ends. The CDR3 is 13 residues long. From germline, CDR1 is SGHTA and CDR2 FQGTGA. The CDR3: CASSLSPRNEQFF. In nucleotides, the CDR3 is TGTGCCAGCAGCCTCTCCCCTAGAAATGAGCAGTTCTTC.

V gene TRBV29-1 combines with J gene TRBJ2-7, with 11 bases aligning to TRBD1. V trimming: 7 bases; J trimming: 6 bases; junction bases outside the gene matches: 11. Germline V gene sequence: CDR1 SQVTM, CDR2 ANQGSEA. The CDR3 contains 14 residues. The CDR3 DNA reads as TGCAGCGGATGGGACAGGGGGACCCCGGGCGAGCAGTACTTC. This codes for CSGWDRGTPGEQYF.

This chain connects TRBV4-1 to TRBJ2-3, with TRBD2 matching over 9 bases. The CDR3 covers 16 residues. V lost 1 base and J lost 0; bases outside the gene matches: 2. The germline V gene has CDR1 MGHRA and CDR2 YSYEKL. The CDR3 coding sequence is TGCGCCAGCAGCCAAGGGGCGGGGGGGAGCACAGATACGCAGTATTTT. It translates to CASSQGAGGSTDTQYF.

The genes are TRBV5-6 and TRBJ2-7; TRBD1 is a possible D gene (5 bases). Germline-derived CDR1 and CDR2 are SGHDT and YYEEEE. Trimming left V 2 bases short and J 2 bases short, with 20 bases between. The CDR3 extends over 17 amino acids. The CDR3 spells CASSLGHSTPGPYEQYF. The CDR3 nucleotides read TGTGCCAGCAGCTTAGGACACTCCACCCCAGGCCCCTACGAGCAGTACTTC.

Here the CDR3 DNA reads TGTGCCAGCAGCTTCGGCAGACTTTACAATGAGCAGTTCTTC. This encodes CASSFGRLYNEQFF. The V gene is TRBV11-2, the J gene TRBJ2-1, with no clear D. CDR1 is SGHAT, CDR2 FQNNGV, per germline. Trimming took off 3 bases at V and 4 bases at J, with 10 bases between the two ends. This CDR3 has 14 residues.

The sample holds a few counts of this clone. CDR3 in amino acids: CASSPPSGAGQPQHF. CDR3 sequence (DNA): TGTGCCAGCTCACCACCGTCAGGGGCAGGTCAGCCCCAGCATTTT. The chain joins TRBV18 to TRBJ1-5, with a possible D match to TRBD1 (6 bases). The V end was cut by 0 bases, the J end by 6 bases, with 12 bases between. The CDR3 length is 15 residues. Germline CDR1 KGHSH, CDR2 LQKENI.

The chain uses TRBV6-5 and TRBJ1-2, with 7 bases identical to TRBD1. CDR1 and CDR2 from the germline V gene are MNHEY and SVGAGI. This CDR3 has 13 amino acids. Trimming cost V 2 bases and J 8 bases; bases outside gene matches: 5. The CDR3 loop is CASSYTDRDGYTF. CDR3 in DNA: TGTGCCAGCAGTTACACCGACAGGGACGGCTACACCTTC.

This clone appeared a single time. The chain recombines TRBV6-5 with TRBJ1-3; possible D gene TRBD1, 6 bases. Per germline, CDR1 MNHEY and CDR2 SVGAGI. V dropped 6 bases and J dropped 2 bases, with 14 bases sitting between them. The CDR3 spans 15 residues. This chain's CDR3 is CASRRTQGTGNTIYF. CDR3 in DNA: TGTGCCAGCAGACGTACTCAGGGGACTGGAAACACCATATATTTT.

This rearrangement joins TRBV4-1 to TRBJ1-1, with 8 nucleotides matching TRBD1. Losses at the gene ends were 2 bases for V and 3 bases for J; bases not matched to a gene: 5. Germline V CDR1 and CDR2: MGHRA, YSYEKL. This CDR3 has 15 amino acids. The CDR3, as DNA: TGCGCCAGCAGCCAACACAGGGGGAGGGACACTGAAGCTTTCTTT. Translated, it gives CASSQHRGRDTEAFF.

The J gene is TRBJ1-1, the V gene TRBV29-1; possible D gene TRBD1, 5 bases. Deletions cut 7 bases from V and 6 bases from J, with 15 bases between. Germline lookup yields CDR1 SQVTM and CDR2 ANQGSEA. CDR3 size: 12 residues. The CDR3 reads CSAGAWGAEAFF. The CDR3 nucleotides read TGCAGCGCTGGGGCGTGGGGGGCTGAAGCTTTCTTT.